This passage covers 21 T cell receptor beta chains from one sample sequenced in a study of identical twins. TCRdb passed the 5' RACE reads through MiXCR, listing each CDR3 protein once. The sample has around 250,000 distinct CDR3 sequences; roughly 7% are singletons. These data are also associated with another study on yellow fever vaccine responses in identical twins.

Specimen: memory (CD45RO+) T cells sorted from blood. Every receptor here comes from a woman aged 18-29 years in good health.

Only one count was recorded for this clonotype. V and J are TRBV20-1 and TRBJ1-1, with D possibly TRBD1 on 5 matching bases. Trimming took off 5 bases at V and 4 bases at J, with 23 bases between the two ends. The CDR3 runs to 16 residues. Per the germline V gene, CDR1 is DFQATT and CDR2 is SNEGSKA (reference sequence). The CDR3 here is CSASRGSTRTGTEAFF. The CDR3 DNA sequence: TGCAGTGCTTCCCGGGGCAGTACAAGGACGGGCACTGAAGCTTTCTTT.

V and J are TRBV28 and TRBJ2-7, with D maybe TRBD1 (5 bases). CDR3 length equals 11 residues. Germline loops: CDR1 MDHEN, CDR2 SYDVKM. V was shortened by 8 bases and J by 6 bases, with 11 bases between the two germline ends. The CDR3 bases are TGTGCCAGCCAGGGTTTAGGCGAGCAGTACGTC. Its translation: CASQGLGEQYV.

Ten or more counts support this clonotype. This sequence joins TRBV2 and TRBJ2-1; D possibly corresponds to TRBD2 (6 bases). V lost 7 bases and J 0 bases, leaving 10 bases between the germline ends. Germline V CDR1 and CDR2: SNHLY, FYNNEI. The CDR3 is made up of 14 amino acids. CDR3 sequence (DNA): TGTGCCAGCAAGGACTACAGCTCCTACAATGAGCAGTTCTTC. Translating it yields CASKDYSSYNEQFF.

The chain employs TRBV10-3 and TRBJ2-3; possible D gene TRBD1, 7 bases. The CDR3 extends over 15 amino acids. From germline, CDR1 is ENHRY and CDR2 SYGVKD. The ends were cut back, 2 bases at V and 3 bases at J, with 12 bases in the middle. CDR3 amino acids: CAISEDPGGTDTQYF. DNA for the CDR3: TGTGCCATCAGTGAGGACCCAGGGGGGACAGATACGCAGTATTTT.

The sample holds a few counts of this clonotype. The chain uses TRBV5-1 and TRBJ2-3, with D hard to call. The CDR3 contains 16 residues. CDR1 SGHRS and CDR2 YFSETQ come from the germline V gene. V dropped 4 bases and J dropped 2 bases, with 17 bases sitting between them. The CDR3 DNA is TGCGCCAGCAGCCCGGTTGGCTCGTATTACACAGATACGCAGTATTTT. Protein sequence: CASSPVGSYYTDTQYF.

The chain carries TRBV11-2 and TRBJ2-5; 9 nucleotides agree with TRBD2. The CDR3 runs to 15 residues. The germline V gene has CDR1 SGHAT and CDR2 FQNNGV. J lost 5 bases, V lost 4 bases, and 8 bases had no gene match. This CDR3 reads CASSSGGGAWETQYF. CDR3 nucleotide sequence: TGTGCCAGCAGCTCGGGCGGGGGGGCCTGGGAGACCCAGTACTTC.

The table lists this clonotype with a few counts. The gene calls are TRBV7-2 and TRBJ2-1; 7 bases align to TRBD1. This CDR3 comprises 14 residues. J lost 1 base, V lost 7 bases, and 4 bases had no gene match. CDR1 and CDR2 from the germline V gene are SGHTA and FQGNSA. The CDR3 bases are TGTGCCAGCACCCAGGACAGGTCCTACAATGAGCAGTTCTTC. Encoded protein: CASTQDRSYNEQFF.

This clonotype was seen many times. V and J are TRBV6-5 and TRBJ1-5; D is unclear. Germline V lookup: CDR1 MNHEY, CDR2 SVGAGI. The CDR3 is 14 amino acids. V was pared by 2 bases and J by 4 bases, with 9 bases between. The CDR3: CASSYDPRNQPQHF. The CDR3 nucleotides are TGTGCCAGCAGTTACGACCCGCGGAATCAGCCCCAGCATTTT.

This clonotype turned up a few times. This chain connects TRBV6-5 to TRBJ2-6; possibly TRBD1 for D (7 bases). The CDR3 spans 18 residues. Germline V CDR1 and CDR2: MNHEY, SVGAGI. V lost 0 bases, J lost 2 bases, and 14 bases lay in between. This chain's CDR3 is CASSYSGGTGAGANVLTF. CDR3 coding DNA: TGTGCCAGCAGTTACTCGGGGGGCACAGGGGCTGGGGCCAACGTCCTGACTTTC.

This clonotype showed up many times. V gene TRBV20-1 combines with J gene TRBJ2-4; D unresolved. Germline values: CDR1 DFQATT, CDR2 SNEGSKA (reference sequence). The CDR3 has 13 residues. V was trimmed by 3 bases and J by 0 bases, leaving 6 bases between them. The CDR3 region is CSASHLAKNIQYF. CDR3 bases: TGCAGTGCTAGTCATCTAGCCAAAAACATTCAGTACTTC.

This chain connects TRBV5-8 to TRBJ1-5, with D tentatively TRBD1 (6 bases). There are 17 residues in the CDR3. V lost 3 bases to trimming and J lost 0 bases, with 16 bases between them. CDR1 is SGHTS, CDR2 YDEGEE, per germline. The CDR3 bases are TGTGCCAGCAGCTCCGCCTGGGGGGACAATAGCAATCAGCCCCAGCATTTT. Protein: CASSSAWGDNSNQPQHF.

This clonotype was found many times. The chain is built from TRBV7-6 and TRBJ2-1; D uncertain. Looked up from germline, CDR1 is SGHVS and CDR2 is FNYEAQ. V lost 4 bases and J lost 3, with 7 bases in between. This CDR3 is built from 13 residues. CDR3 in DNA: TGTGCCAGCAGCTCCCTCCTCTACAATGAGCAGTTCTTC. This codes for CASSSLLYNEQFF.

This clonotype has a count of ten or more. The genes are TRBV7-6 and TRBJ2-1; 10 bases are a match to TRBD2. Germline-derived CDR1 and CDR2 are SGHVS and FNYEAQ. CDR3 size: 13 residues. After removal of 0 bases from V and 15 bases from J, the junction contained 5 bases not matched to a gene. The CDR3 loop reads CASSLAIAGGTFF. In DNA, the CDR3 is TGTGCCAGCAGCTTAGCTATAGCGGGAGGAACGTTCTTC.

A few counts support this clonotype. The chain joins TRBV3-1 to TRBJ2-1; 11 bases align to TRBD2. CDR1 is LGHDT and CDR2 is YNNKEL in the germline V gene (reference sequence). The CDR3 is 15 amino acids. The ends lost 1 base at V and 12 bases at J; junction bases unmatched: 8. DNA for the CDR3: TGTGCCAGCAGCCAAGTTAGCGGGGGGGCTGGTTGGCAGTTCTTC. Its protein is CASSQVSGGAGWQFF.

This clonotype was recorded a few times. The rearrangement joins TRBV20-1 to TRBJ2-5; D is tentatively TRBD1 or TRBD2 (5 bases each). The CDR3 loop spans 13 amino acids. Germline CDR1 and CDR2: DFQATT and SNEGSKA (reference sequence). V dropped 2 bases and J dropped 5 bases, with 12 bases sitting between them. For the CDR3, the DNA is TGCAGTGCTAGACCTCGAGGGACGGAGACCCAGTACTTC. Protein sequence: CSARPRGTETQYF.

This clonotype was seen a few times. The chain has TRBV6-5 and TRBJ2-7; 7 bases fit TRBD1. The V gene end was trimmed by 6 bases and the J gene end by 1 base; junction bases not matched to a gene: 9. The CDR3 length is 15 residues. CDR1 and CDR2 (germline): MNHEY, SVGAGI. This CDR3 is CASSDSGQPSYEQYV. In nucleotides, the CDR3 is TGTGCCAGCAGCGACTCGGGACAGCCTTCCTACGAGCAGTACGTC.

This clonotype was recorded a few times. CDR3 residues: CASSLGGGGEQYF. CDR3 DNA: TGCGCCAGCAGCTTGGGTGGGGGAGGCGAGCAGTACTTC. The chain recombines TRBV5-1 with TRBJ2-7; perhaps TRBD2 as D (6 bases). Germline V gives CDR1 SGHRS, CDR2 YFSETQ. The CDR3 loop spans 13 amino acids. The V and J ends lost 0 bases and 6 bases respectively, with 10 bases between them.

This clonotype occurred many times. This chain connects TRBV2 to TRBJ2-5, with 10 bases matching TRBD1. Per the germline V gene, CDR1 is SNHLY and CDR2 is FYNNEI. CDR3 length: 15 amino acids. After removal of 6 bases from V and 0 bases from J, the junction contained 4 bases not matched to a gene. CDR3 region: CASRPGQGNQETQYF. CDR3 sequence (DNA): TGTGCCAGCAGACCGGGACAGGGGAACCAAGAGACCCAGTACTTC.

The chain links TRBV7-7 to TRBJ1-1; tentatively, D is TRBD1 (6 bases). The germline CDR1 and CDR2 sequences are SSHAT and FNYEAQ (reference sequence). The CDR3 spans 15 residues. V was pared by 3 bases and J by 2 bases, with 13 bases between. The CDR3 bases are TGTGCCAGCAGCTTCCCCAGGGGTGGTAACACTGAAGCTTTCTTT. This gives the protein CASSFPRGGNTEAFF. The whole variable domain, remainder taken from reference TRBV7-7 and TRBJ1-1, is GAGVSQSPRYKVTKRGQDVTLRCDPISSHATLYWYQQALGQGPEFLTYFNYEAQPDKSGLPSDRFSAERPEGSISTLTIQRTEQRDSAMYRCASSFPRGGNTEAFFGQGTRLTVV.

This clonotype was counted between two and nine times. The rearrangement joins TRBV20-1 to TRBJ2-7, with D maybe TRBD1 (5 bases). The CDR3 spans 12 residues. Trimming left V 3 bases short and J 2 bases short, with 8 bases between. Germline assignment: CDR1 DFQATT and CDR2 SNEGSKA (reference sequence). This CDR3 reads CSASSRAYEQYF. CDR3 nucleotides: TGCAGTGCTAGTTCCAGGGCCTACGAGCAGTACTTC.

This clonotype was counted between two and nine times. The chain couples TRBV28 to TRBJ2-7, with 7 bases identical to TRBD1. The germline V gene has CDR1 MDHEN and CDR2 SYDVKM. Trimming cost V 6 bases and J 5 bases; bases outside gene matches: 7. CDR3 size: 13 residues. The CDR3 loop is CASSRHDRDEQYF. The CDR3 DNA sequence: TGTGCCAGCAGCCGCCACGACAGGGACGAGCAGTACTTC.